This TCR beta chain came from a study of Tregs in tolerant kidney transplant recipients (dated by TCRdb to between 2017 and 2020). Regarding the study in general: Before combined kidney and bone marrow transplantation, this study identified donor-specific regulatory T cells using TCRbeta sequencing and then followed those same cells after transplant. The research as a whole found: Although technical replication error seemed to be minimal, the question of biological reproducibility was not addressed directly. The most biologically relevant and donor-specific TCRbeta repertoire appeared to be identified by expanding Tregs with activated donor B cells. PCR primers changed over time for some patients, so nucleotide-level comparison across those patients' samples was not possible. Because the study included only a small number of patients, the results must be confirmed in larger populations and under other immunosuppression protocols. In tolerant patients, donor-specific Tregs expanded more than Tregs overall, which suggests antigen-driven rather than nonspecific expansion.

The time point label of this sample denotes: 6 months after combined kidney and bone marrow transplant. The transplants used related donors with nonmyeloablative bone marrow transplantation, and mixed chimerism in the human trials was transient. Thawed PBMCs were FACS-sorted into unstimulated Tregs (CD4+CD25+CD127-), CD4+ non-Tregs (CD4+CD25-), CD4 cells and CD8 cells. Patients were a few combined kidney and bone marrow transplant recipients from the ITN036ST trial, and only these trial subjects had samples available. Healthy control blood was processed to PBMCs by Ficoll density gradient and cryopreserved, and patient PBMCs were collected before and after transplant. For TCRbeta CDR3 sequencing, genomic DNA was extracted from sorted cells using the QIAGEN DNeasy Blood and Tissue Kit. High-throughput TCRbeta CDR3 sequencing, which included PCR amplification with bias correction and internal controls, was done commercially through immunoSEQ. As for the authors' bioinformatics: A unique productive TCRbeta sequence was defined by the CDR3 nucleotide sequence when primers matched, and otherwise by the CDR3 amino acid sequence together with the Vbeta and Jbeta genes. To correct sorting error, sequences shared between sorted populations at a frequency ratio of 2:1 or less were removed; the rest were assigned to the higher population. Donor-reactive sequences were defined as at least 5-fold expanded in CFSE-low cells versus unstimulated cells, with frequency of at least 0.01% in CFSE-low cells. Repertoire divergence was quantified by Jensen-Shannon divergence using the top 100 TCRbeta sequences ranked by frequency. For samples with multiple sequencing runs, sorting error was corrected separately for each run before the runs were pooled. TCRdb retrieved this table from immuneACCESS and kept in-frame rearrangements only. Not all clones are present; in checked studies, unresolved V genes account for under half, and no reason is known for the remainder. V, J and clone size derive from that table, while D and trimming were established from the DNA sequence. The sample profile shows roughly 64,000 clones; more than 70% of them were found once. The top ten clonotypes cover approximately 3.9% of the sample.

From its cysteine to its phenylalanine, the CDR3 spans 12 amino acids. Just CDR3 DNA is preserved here, 36 bases in frame from base 1. CDR1 and CDR2 are read off the germline V gene as SGHRS and YFSETQ. Trimming costs V 4 bases and J 3 bases, and their ends lie 8 bases apart. This clone was seen only once. There is no known antigen for this receptor. Within one base of it there is no much larger clone, and no base qualities were kept. Recombination linked TRBV5-1 to TRBJ2-7; TRBD1 is possibly the D segment (5 matching bases). The TCR was taken from a human patient who received a combined kidney and bone marrow transplant. In patients who had a transplant, some T cells may come from the graft donor. The material was CD4+ T cells from blood (PBMCs), obtained 6 months after the transplant. The base sequence is TGCGCCAGCAGCCCGGACAACTACGAGCAGTACTTC. Translation gives CASSPDNYEQYF.